These 30 T cell receptor beta chains came from one sample sequenced in a study of OX40 agonist ivuxolimab in advanced cancers. Measured with immunoSEQ multiplex PCR; TCRdb has only the in-frame clones, and not every one. This table holds under 85,000 clones, about 85% found once. The source was CD4+ or CD8+ T cells sorted from blood, collected in a trial of the OX40 agonist ivuxolimab. Receptors were obtained from an adult with an advanced solid tumor such as melanoma, head and neck, liver or kidney cancer.

The chain has TRBV7-8 and TRBJ1-5; a weak D match, TRBD1 (5 bases). The V end was cut by 5 bases, the J end by 7 bases, with 18 bases between. This CDR3 region has 15 residues. Per the germline V gene, CDR1 is SGHVS and CDR2 is FQNEAQ. This chain's CDR3 is CASSALGPSGQPQHF. CDR3 in DNA: TGTGCCAGCAGCGCATTGGGGCCCTCGGGACAGCCCCAGCATTTT.

This chain joins TRBV28 and TRBJ2-7, with D possibly TRBD2 on 6 matching bases. This CDR3 region has 14 residues. Germline values: CDR1 MDHEN, CDR2 SYDVKM. The germline V and J ends were trimmed by 6 bases and 4 bases, with 16 bases remaining between them. CDR3 DNA sequence: TGTGCCAGCAGCCCAGGTGGAGGGCCTTACGAGCAGTACTTC. It translates to CASSPGGGPYEQYF.

This clone was found a few times. V and J are TRBV28 and TRBJ2-7; 7 bases match TRBD1. Germline trimming cut 4 bases from V and 6 bases from J; bases unmatched to any gene: 9. Germline CDR1 reads MDHEN; CDR2 reads SYDVKM. CDR3 size: 14 residues. The CDR3 coding sequence is TGTGCCAGCAGTTCCCCACCGACAGGGCCCGAGCAGTACTTC. It yields the protein CASSSPPTGPEQYF.

This clone was detected a few times. The V call is TRBV5-1, the J call TRBJ1-2; 7 bases are shared with TRBD1. CDR1 and CDR2 (germline): SGHRS, YFSETQ. There are 13 residues in the CDR3. The J segment lost 3 bases and the V segment lost 4 bases, leaving 3 bases of the junction unmatched. The CDR3 sequence is CASSRDRDYGYTF. The CDR3 coding sequence is TGCGCCAGCAGCCGGGACAGAGACTATGGCTACACCTTC.

Note on this clone: One junction end disagrees with the germline gene, perhaps due to a read error. The V call is TRBV7-3, the J call TRBJ2-2, with D possibly called TRBD1 or TRBD2 (5 bases each). Germline assignment: CDR1 SGHTA and CDR2 FQGTGA. The CDR3 runs to 15 residues. The CDR3 bases are TGTGCCGGCAGCTTTGGGGGAGAGGGCACCGGGGAGCTGTTTTTT. Translation gives CAGSFGGEGTGELFF. The full variable domain, completed using reference TRBV7-3 and TRBJ2-2, is GAGVSQTPSNKVTEKGKYVELRCDPISGHTALYWYRQSLGQGPEFLIYFQGTGAADDSGLPNDRFFAVRPEGSVSTLKIQRTERGDSAVYLCAGSFGGEGTGELFFGEGSRLTVL.

The CDR3 region is CAWSKLRLNRENSEAFF. For the CDR3, the DNA is TGTGCCTGGAGTAAGTTGCGTCTAAACAGGGAAAACTCTGAAGCTTTCTTT. This rearrangement joins TRBV30 to TRBJ1-1, with D perhaps TRBD1 (6 bases). The CDR3 has 17 residues. Germline CDR1 GTSNPN, CDR2 SVGIG (reference sequence). V was shortened by 2 bases and J by 6 bases, with 25 bases between the two germline ends.

Comments on this clone: The junction shows a germline mismatch at one end, possibly a read error. Other DNA sequences in the sample encode the same CDR3. V and J are TRBV7-2 and TRBJ1-2; D remains ambiguous. The CDR3 runs to 13 residues. Germline CDR1 and CDR2: SGHTA and FQGNSA. CDR3 DNA sequence: TGCGCCAGCAGCTTCCCGGGCCGCTATGGCTACACCTTC. Translating it yields CASSFPGRYGYTF.

The V and J genes are TRBV7-9 and TRBJ1-5; D gene unclear. This CDR3 contains 14 residues. From germline, CDR1 is SEHNR and CDR2 FQNEAQ (reference sequence). Trimming took off 1 base at V and 4 bases at J, with 8 bases between the two ends. CDR3: CASSLGTENQPQHF. As DNA, the CDR3 is TGTGCCAGCAGCTTAGGGACGGAGAATCAGCCCCAGCATTTT.

The chain couples TRBV28 to TRBJ1-4; 7 positions match TRBD1. The CDR3 runs to 14 residues. After removal of 8 bases from V and 7 bases from J, the junction contained 10 bases not matched to a gene. Per germline, CDR1 MDHEN and CDR2 SYDVKM. CDR3 sequence (DNA): TGTGCCAGCGGCTTATCAGGGGGGACTGAAAAACTGTTTTTT. Protein: CASGLSGGTEKLFF. The full variable domain, its missing parts supplied by reference TRBV28 and TRBJ1-4, is DVKVTQSSRYLVKRTGEKVFLECVQDMDHENMFWYRQDPGLGLRLIYFSYDVKMKEKGDIPEGYSVSREKKERFSLILESASTNQTSMYLCASGLSGGTEKLFFGSGTQLSVL.

The genes are TRBV10-3 and TRBJ1-1; D gene unclear. Between the trimmed V and J ends, which lost 10 bases and 0 bases, there was a span of 15 bases. Germline CDR1 reads ENHRY; CDR2 reads SYGVKD. The CDR3 sequence is 14 residues long. The CDR3 reads CATLRREMNTEAFF. The CDR3 DNA reads as TGTGCCACCCTTCGGAGGGAAATGAACACTGAAGCTTTCTTT.

This clone was detected only once. The CDR3 reads CASSLGDRLTSYEQYF. The CDR3 DNA is TGCGCCAGCAGCTTAGGGGACAGGTTAACTTCCTACGAGCAGTACTTC. The rearrangement links TRBV5-1 to TRBJ2-7; TRBD1 aligns across 8 bases. The V gene end was trimmed by 2 bases and the J gene end by 1 base; junction bases not matched to a gene: 8. Germline V gene data show CDR1 as SGHRS and CDR2 as YFSETQ. The CDR3 totals 16 residues.

J is TRBJ2-2 and V is TRBV5-6, with TRBD2 as a possible D gene (5 bases). V dropped 0 bases and J dropped 10 bases, with 10 bases sitting between them. Germline assignment: CDR1 SGHDT and CDR2 YYEEEE. The length of the CDR3 is 13 residues. CDR3: CASSLASGMELFF. The CDR3 coding sequence is TGTGCCAGCAGCTTGGCCTCGGGGATGGAGCTGTTTTTT.

This chain uses TRBV27 with TRBJ1-6; D is uncertain. V lost 6 bases and J lost 8, with 11 bases in between. CDR3 length equals 13 residues. In germline, CDR1 is MNHEY, CDR2 SMNVEV (reference sequence). In DNA, the CDR3 is TGTGCCAGCAGCCTACTAAGTGATTCACCCCTCCACTTT. Protein sequence: CASSLLSDSPLHF.

This rearrangement joins TRBV28 to TRBJ2-5; 9 positions match TRBD1. Unmatched junction bases numbered 7, after V lost 4 bases and J lost 4 bases. The CDR3 spans 15 residues. Looked up from germline, CDR1 is MDHEN and CDR2 is SYDVKM. In DNA form, the CDR3 reads TGTGCCAGCAGTTCCCCGGGACAGGGTTTAGAGACCCAGTACTTC. Translated, it gives CASSSPGQGLETQYF.

The chain combines TRBV30 with TRBJ2-7; TRBD2 aligns across 8 bases. The CDR3 totals 13 residues. Germline V gene data show CDR1 as GTSNPN and CDR2 as SVGIG (reference sequence). The V segment lost 4 bases and the J segment 6 bases; nucleotides outside the gene matches: 8. The CDR3 region has the DNA TGTGCCTGGATGGGGAACGCGGGGGGCGAGCAGTACTTC. Translating gives CAWMGNAGGEQYF.

The V call is TRBV19, the J call TRBJ1-5; no clear D. Trimming took 4 bases from V and 5 from J, leaving 9 bases between them. This CDR3 is 13 amino acids long. Germline V gene lookup returns CDR1 LNHDA and CDR2 SQIVND (reference sequence). The CDR3 sequence: CASSKRVDQPQHF. The DNA for the CDR3 is TGTGCCAGTAGTAAGAGGGTCGATCAGCCCCAGCATTTT.

The chain employs TRBV6-5 and TRBJ1-6, with 8 bases aligning to TRBD1. V gave up 0 bases and J gave up 10 bases; unmatched junction bases: 5. This CDR3 is built from 15 residues. In germline, CDR1 is MNHEY, CDR2 SVGAGI. The CDR3: CASSYSQGARSPLHF. The CDR3 coding sequence is TGTGCCAGCAGTTACTCTCAGGGGGCTAGATCACCCCTCCACTTT.

V is TRBV7-2 and J is TRBJ2-4; possibly TRBD2 for D (6 bases). The CDR3 consists of 18 residues. Deletions cut 8 bases from V and 0 bases from J, with 23 bases between. The germline CDR1 and CDR2 sequences are SGHTA and FQGNSA. The CDR3 loop reads CASSPRRGGEIAKNIQYF. CDR3 sequence (DNA): TGTGCCAGCTCTCCGAGAAGGGGCGGGGAGATAGCCAAAAACATTCAGTACTTC.

V gene TRBV21-1 combines with J gene TRBJ1-5; TRBD1 is the table's D call, not checked against the DNA. TRBV21-1 is a pseudogene. The CDR3 length is 20 residues. CDR3 nucleotides: TGTGCCAGCAGCCCCGGGGACAGGGGAGGGCGGGAAAGGGGCAATCAGCCCCAGCATTTT. Its protein product is CASSPGDRGGRERGNQPQHF.

With regard to this clone: At one of its ends the junction is not consistent with the germline gene, which may arise from a read error. The chain is built from TRBV30 and TRBJ2-5, with D tentatively TRBD2 (6 bases). The germline CDR1 and CDR2 sequences are GTSNPN and SVGIG (reference sequence). The CDR3 consists of 15 residues. CDR3 sequence reads: CAWSPTGGAQGTQYF. DNA for the CDR3: TGTGCCTGGAGTCCTACCGGCGGGGCCCAAGGGACCCAGTACTTC.

This rearrangement joins TRBV5-1 to TRBJ1-1, with 7 bases lining up with TRBD1. CDR3 length equals 15 residues. Trimming at V came to 0 bases and at J to 2 bases, leaving 4 bases not matched to a gene. CDR1 and CDR2 (germline): SGHRS, YFSETQ. In DNA form, the CDR3 reads TGCGCCAGCAGCTTGGGTACAGGGGCAAACACTGAAGCTTTCTTT. It translates to CASSLGTGANTEAFF.

The chain recombines TRBV18 with TRBJ2-3; TRBD1 matches at 10 bases. This CDR3 comprises 18 residues. V lost 5 bases, J lost 2 bases, and 13 bases stayed unmatched. Germline CDR1 KGHSH, CDR2 LQKENI. DNA of the CDR3: TGTGCCAGCTCATTGGGACAGGGGAAGAGTAGGACCACAGATACGCAGTATTTT. Translating it yields CASSLGQGKSRTTDTQYF. Together with reference TRBV18 and TRBJ2-3, the CDR3 gives the full variable domain: NAGVMQNPRHLVRRRGQEARLRCSPMKGHSHVYWYRQLPEEGLKFMVYLQKENIIDESGMPKERFSAEFPKEGPSILRIQQVVRGDSAAYFCASSLGQGKSRTTDTQYFGPGTRLTVL.

V usage is TRBV2 and J usage is TRBJ1-3, with D possibly TRBD1 on 5 matching bases. Looked up from germline, CDR1 is SNHLY and CDR2 is FYNNEI. The V and J ends lost 3 bases and 0 bases respectively, with 12 bases between them. This CDR3 is built from 16 residues. The CDR3 DNA reads as TGTGCCAGCAGTGAGCAGGGTAGGATCTCTGGAAACACCATATATTTT. It yields the protein CASSEQGRISGNTIYF.

This rearrangement joins TRBV28 to TRBJ1-1; TRBD1 might be the D (5 bases). V lost 2 bases, J lost 10 bases, and 11 bases lay in between. This CDR3 has 12 amino acids. CDR1 is MDHEN, CDR2 SYDVKM, per germline. CDR3 sequence reads: CASSLGGGTAFF. CDR3 nucleotides: TGTGCCAGCAGTTTAGGGGGAGGGACAGCTTTCTTT.

This clone has only one observation. The chain joins TRBV5-1 to TRBJ2-1; 12 bases match TRBD2. Germline V gene data show CDR1 as SGHRS and CDR2 as YFSETQ. The junction had 9 bases not matched to a gene; V was cut back by 4 bases and J by 7 bases. The CDR3 consists of 16 residues. The CDR3 nucleotides read TGCGCCAGCAGCGCCCCGGGACTAGCGGGTAAAAATGAGCAGTTCTTC. It encodes CASSAPGLAGKNEQFF.

V usage is TRBV5-6 and J usage is TRBJ2-6; D gene unclear. CDR1 and CDR2 (germline): SGHDT, YYEEEE. The V end was cut by 3 bases, the J end by 0 bases, with 4 bases between. This CDR3 spans 14 amino acids. CDR3 amino acids: CASSWISGANVLTF. CDR3 bases: TGTGCCAGCAGCTGGATCTCTGGGGCCAACGTCCTGACTTTC. Looking up the rest from reference TRBV5-6 and TRBJ2-6 gives the full variable domain: DAGVTQSPTHLIKTRGQQVTLRCSPKSGHDTVSWYQQALGQGPQFIFQYYEEEERQRGNFPDRFSGHQFPNYSSELNVNALLLGDSALYLCASSWISGANVLTFGAGSRLTVL.

In DNA, the CDR3 is TGTGCCAGCAGCTTTAGTGGGGCTAGCGGGAGCCCCGAGCAGTACTTC. Protein: CASSFSGASGSPEQYF. The chain links TRBV7-8 to TRBJ2-7, with TRBD2 matching 10 bases. CDR1 and CDR2 (germline): SGHVS, FQNEAQ. The CDR3 covers 16 residues. V lost 3 bases to trimming and J lost 6 bases; unmatched junction nucleotides: 11.

This clone occurred once. The chain employs TRBV19 and TRBJ1-1; weak D call: TRBD1 (6 bases). V shed 7 bases and J shed 7 bases, with 19 bases lying between them. The length of the CDR3 is 14 residues. Per germline, CDR1 LNHDA and CDR2 SQIVND (reference sequence). CDR3: CASTTPRAGVEAFF. The CDR3, as DNA: TGTGCCAGTACCACACCGCGTGCAGGGGTTGAAGCTTTCTTT.

The genes are TRBV28 and TRBJ2-7, with 9 bases lining up with TRBD1. V shed 6 bases, J shed 6 bases, and the junction held 15 bases outside the gene matches. Germline V lookup: CDR1 MDHEN, CDR2 SYDVKM. This CDR3 has 16 amino acids. In DNA, the CDR3 is TGTGCCAGCAGACCGCCGGGACAGGGTTCCGTGAGCGAGCAGTACTTC. This translates into CASRPPGQGSVSEQYF. The whole variable domain, remainder taken from reference TRBV28 and TRBJ2-7, is DVKVTQSSRYLVKRTGEKVFLECVQDMDHENMFWYRQDPGLGLRLIYFSYDVKMKEKGDIPEGYSVSREKKERFSLILESASTNQTSMYLCASRPPGQGSVSEQYFGPGTRLTVT.

The chain links TRBV19 to TRBJ1-1; TRBD1 matches 7 bases. The ends lost 7 bases at V and 1 base at J; junction bases unmatched: 3. The V gene's germline CDR1 is LNHDA and CDR2 SQIVND (reference sequence). CDR3 size: 13 residues. The CDR3, as DNA: TGTGCCAGTATGGACAGGCCGAACACTGAAGCTTTCTTT. It is translated as CASMDRPNTEAFF.